Following are 20 T cell receptor beta chains from one sample sequenced in a study of PD-1 blockade in classical Hodgkin lymphoma. Relapse was seen in all patients after autologous stem cell transplantation, and brentuximab vedotin exposure was variable. Libraries were prepared by immunoSEQ multiplex PCR; TCRdb keeps only in-frame clonotypes and omits some of them. Here the sample spans 70,000 to 85,000 clones, 90% to 95% being singletons. The input for sequencing was peripheral blood mononuclear cells (PBMCs), taken at baseline. The source is a human donor with classical Hodgkin lymphoma.

The CDR3: CASSLDPLLGGSSNYGYTF. For the CDR3, the DNA is TGTGCCAGCAGCTTAGATCCACTTCTTGGGGGAAGTTCTAACTATGGCTACACCTTC. The chain carries TRBV7-9 and TRBJ1-2; D is possibly TRBD1 (5 bases). Between the trimmed V and J ends, which lost 1 base and 0 bases, there was a span of 21 bases. CDR3 length: 19 residues. Germline assignment: CDR1 SEHNR and CDR2 FQNEAQ (reference sequence).

The rearrangement joins TRBV4-1 to TRBJ1-2; D gene uncertain. The germline V and J ends were trimmed by 1 base and 4 bases, with 16 bases remaining between them. This CDR3 spans 16 amino acids. Germline V CDR1 and CDR2: MGHRA, YSYEKL. The CDR3 region is CASSQGSRAHPYGYTF. In nucleotides, the CDR3 is TGCGCCAGCAGCCAAGGATCAAGGGCCCACCCCTATGGCTACACCTTC.

The gene calls are TRBV2 and TRBJ2-5, with D possibly TRBD2 on 6 matching bases. V lost 10 bases and J 5 bases, leaving 14 bases between the germline ends. The V gene's germline CDR1 is SNHLY and CDR2 FYNNEI. The CDR3 has 12 amino acids. The DNA for the CDR3 is TGTGCCACCACGGGACTCTCGGAGACCCAGTACTTC. Its translation: CATTGLSETQYF.

The chain recombines TRBV9 with TRBJ1-2; TRBD1 matches at 9 bases. Per the germline V gene, CDR1 is SGDLS and CDR2 is YYNGEE. The CDR3 spans 14 residues. Germline trimming cut 3 bases from V and 4 bases from J; bases unmatched to any gene: 4. The CDR3 DNA follows: TGTGCCAGCAGCGCCGACAGGGGGGGCTATGGCTACACCTTC. This codes for CASSADRGGYGYTF.

The chain joins TRBV27 to TRBJ2-1, with 11 bases fitting TRBD2. The trim removed 6 bases at V and 5 bases at J, leaving 6 bases unmatched. Germline CDR1 is MNHEY and CDR2 is SMNVEV (reference sequence). This CDR3 is 15 amino acids long. CDR3 amino acids: CASSPLAGGNNEQFF. CDR3 nucleotide sequence: TGTGCCAGCAGCCCCCTAGCGGGGGGCAACAATGAGCAGTTCTTC.

The gene calls are TRBV11-1 and TRBJ2-7; 7 nucleotides match TRBD1. The germline V gene has CDR1 SGHAT and CDR2 FQDESV (reference sequence). CDR3 length equals 12 residues. Trimming at V came to 5 bases and at J to 2 bases, leaving 0 bases not matched to a gene. The CDR3 spells CASSGTAYEQYF. DNA of the CDR3: TGTGCCAGCAGCGGGACAGCCTACGAGCAGTACTTC.

The rearrangement uses TRBV28 and TRBJ2-3; 12 bases are shared with TRBD2. The V gene end was trimmed by 6 bases and the J gene end by 3 bases; junction bases not matched to a gene: 4. The CDR3 extends over 15 amino acids. Germline V gene lookup returns CDR1 MDHEN and CDR2 SYDVKM. The CDR3 here is CASSLLAGGTDTQYF. CDR3 coding DNA: TGTGCCAGCAGCCTGCTAGCGGGAGGGACAGATACGCAGTATTTT. Based on the CDR3 plus reference TRBV28 and TRBJ2-3, the full variable domain is DVKVTQSSRYLVKRTGEKVFLECVQDMDHENMFWYRQDPGLGLRLIYFSYDVKMKEKGDIPEGYSVSREKKERFSLILESASTNQTSMYLCASSLLAGGTDTQYFGPGTRLTVL.

The chain combines TRBV30 with TRBJ1-4; D might be TRBD1 (5 bases). This CDR3 contains 12 residues. Germline loops: CDR1 GTSNPN, CDR2 SVGIG (reference sequence). V lost 3 bases to trimming and J lost 8 bases, with 10 bases between them. CDR3 region: CAWSIGAEKLFF. For the CDR3, the DNA is TGTGCCTGGAGCATAGGGGCGGAAAAACTGTTTTTT. The full variable domain, completed using reference TRBV30 and TRBJ1-4, is SQTIHQWPATLVQPVGSPLSLECTVEGTSNPNLYWYRQAAGRGLQLLFYSVGIGQISSEVPQNLSASRPQDRQFILSSKKLLLSDSGFYLCAWSIGAEKLFFGSGTQLSVL.

The chain combines TRBV7-2 with TRBJ2-7; D may correspond to TRBD1 or TRBD2 (5 bases each). CDR3 length: 13 amino acids. Germline assignment: CDR1 SGHTA and CDR2 FQGNSA. V was cut by 0 bases and J by 6 bases, with 9 bases left in between. In DNA form, the CDR3 reads TGTGCCAGCAGCTTAGCGAGAGGGGTCGAGCAGTACTTC. Its protein is CASSLARGVEQYF. Complete variable domain (other parts from reference TRBV7-2 and TRBJ2-7): GAGVSQSPSNKVTEKGKDVELRCDPISGHTALYWYRQSLGQGLEFLIYFQGNSAPDKSGLPSDRFSAERTGGSVSTLTIQRTQQEDSAVYLCASSLARGVEQYFGPGTRLTVT.

This sequence joins TRBV10-3 and TRBJ2-3; TRBD1 agrees at 8 bases. Unmatched junction bases numbered 5, after V lost 8 bases and J lost 4 bases. Germline-derived CDR1 and CDR2 are ENHRY and SYGVKD. This CDR3 has 13 amino acids. CDR3 loop: CAIGGTGADTQYF. As DNA, the CDR3 is TGTGCCATCGGTGGGACAGGTGCAGATACGCAGTATTTT.

The CDR3 here is CASGLAASYEQYF. CDR3 bases: TGTGCCAGTGGACTAGCGGCCTCCTACGAGCAGTACTTC. The genes are TRBV25-1 and TRBJ2-5, with 10 bases aligning to TRBD2. The closer fit of TRBJ2-7 to the DNA end suggests the J call may be wrong. The CDR3 is made up of 13 amino acids. CDR1 and CDR2 from the germline V gene are MGHDK and SYGVNS.

This chain joins TRBV5-5 and TRBJ2-5; D remains ambiguous. Germline V CDR1 and CDR2: SGHKS, YYEKEE (reference sequence). The V end was cut by 1 base, the J end by 2 bases, with 12 bases between. The CDR3 totals 15 residues. The CDR3 DNA is TGTGCCAGCAGCTTGTCTGGTCAGACGCAAGAGACCCAGTACTTC. Amino acids: CASSLSGQTQETQYF. The full variable domain, its missing parts supplied by reference TRBV5-5 and TRBJ2-5, is DAGVTQSPTHLIKTRGQQVTLRCSPISGHKSVSWYQQVLGQGPQFIFQYYEKEERGRGNFPDRFSARQFPNYSSELNVNALLLGDSALYLCASSLSGQTQETQYFGPGTRLLVL.

The chain joins TRBV19 to TRBJ1-5; no firm D call. V lost 3 bases to trimming and J lost 2 bases, with 17 bases between them. This CDR3 has 17 amino acids. In germline, CDR1 is LNHDA, CDR2 SQIVND (reference sequence). CDR3 sequence reads: CASSMVLAGIGNQPQHF. The CDR3 region has the DNA TGTGCCAGTAGTATGGTGCTGGCCGGGATTGGCAATCAGCCCCAGCATTTT.

This clone has just a few counts. The chain uses TRBV18 and TRBJ2-3, with 9 nucleotides matching TRBD2. The germline V gene encodes CDR1 KGHSH and CDR2 LQKENI. The CDR3 totals 18 residues. V lost 1 base to trimming and J lost 0 bases; unmatched junction nucleotides: 8. Here the CDR3 reads CASSPRGTSRGSTDTQYF. Here the CDR3 DNA reads TGTGCCAGCTCACCACGCGGGACTAGCCGGGGAAGCACAGATACGCAGTATTTT.

CDR3 sequence: CASSWGLAGLFSSYNEQFF. CDR3 DNA: TGCGCCAGCAGCTGGGGACTAGCGGGACTCTTTAGCTCCTACAATGAGCAGTTCTTC. The J gene is TRBJ2-1, the V gene TRBV5-1; 13 bases match TRBD2. This CDR3 has 19 residues. Germline-derived CDR1 and CDR2 are SGHRS and YFSETQ. Trimming removed 3 bases from V and 0 bases from J; junction bases left unmatched: 9. Variable domain in full (rest from reference TRBV5-1 and TRBJ2-1): KAGVTQTPRYLIKTRGQQVTLSCSPISGHRSVSWYQQTPGQGLQFLFEYFSETQRNKGNFPGRFSGRQFSNSRSEMNVSTLELGDSALYLCASSWGLAGLFSSYNEQFFGPGTRLTVL.

The rearrangement links TRBV19 to TRBJ2-2; D ambiguous. This CDR3 has 12 amino acids. Trimming shortened V by 3 bases and J by 5 bases, and 4 bases separated the two germline ends. In germline, CDR1 is LNHDA, CDR2 SQIVND (reference sequence). CDR3 nucleotides: TGTGCCAGTAGTATCAGAACCGGGGAGCTGTTTTTT. This encodes CASSIRTGELFF. Looking up the rest from reference TRBV19 and TRBJ2-2 gives the full variable domain: DGGITQSPKYLFRKEGQNVTLSCEQNLNHDAMYWYRQDPGQGLRLIYYSQIVNDFQKGDIAEGYSVSREKKESFPLTVTSAQKNPTAFYLCASSIRTGELFFGEGSRLTVL.

The chain couples TRBV7-6 to TRBJ1-4, with D unclear. The CDR3 covers 14 residues. V lost 4 bases and J 7 bases, leaving 13 bases between the germline ends. CDR1 SGHVS and CDR2 FNYEAQ come from the germline V gene. The CDR3 spells CASSSFTGGEKLFF. The CDR3 region has the DNA TGTGCCAGCAGCTCCTTTACGGGAGGTGAAAAACTGTTTTTT.

The CDR3 loop reads CASSFLQGAGTEAFF. In DNA, the CDR3 is TGTGCCAGCAGCTTTTTGCAGGGGGCAGGCACTGAAGCTTTCTTT. The chain joins TRBV7-9 to TRBJ1-1; 8 bases match TRBD1. CDR3 length: 15 amino acids. V was clipped by 3 bases and J by 4 bases; unmatched bases: 7. CDR1 and CDR2 (germline): SEHNR, FQNEAQ (reference sequence).

The CDR3 loop reads CASSATRDILSTDTQYF. CDR3 DNA sequence: TGTGCCAGCAGCGCCACCCGGGACATCCTATCCACAGATACGCAGTATTTT. The rearrangement links TRBV9 to TRBJ2-3, with TRBD1 as a possible D gene (6 bases). Per the germline V gene, CDR1 is SGDLS and CDR2 is YYNGEE. V lost 3 bases, J lost 2 bases, and 19 bases lay in between. The CDR3 is 17 amino acids.

The V and J genes are TRBV7-9 and TRBJ1-1; no firm D call. The CDR3 sequence is 17 residues long. Per the germline V gene, CDR1 is SEHNR and CDR2 is FQNEAQ (reference sequence). Trimming removed 4 bases from V and 0 bases from J, with 18 bases in between. The CDR3 sequence: CASSSRAAPQVNTEAFF. DNA for the CDR3: TGTGCCAGCAGCTCCCGGGCCGCGCCCCAGGTGAACACTGAAGCTTTCTTT. Using reference TRBV7-9 and TRBJ1-1 for the parts outside the CDR3, the full variable domain is DTGVSQNPRHKITKRGQNVTFRCDPISEHNRLYWYRQTLGQGPEFLTYFQNEAQLEKSRLLSDRFSAERPKGSFSTLEIQRTEQGDSAMYLCASSSRAAPQVNTEAFFGQGTRLTVV.